This T cell receptor beta chain was obtained from a study of cytomegalovirus exposure and HLA in healthy donors. The overall study: The approximately 120 validation repertoires were reported in a later analysis to have been generated on the same platform as the approximately 700 first-cohort repertoires. Study findings and constraints: A classifier reportedly called cytomegalovirus status with high sensitivity and specificity.

The V and J ends lost 4 bases and 6 bases respectively, with 3 bases between them. The CDR3 length is 10 residues. CDR1 is SQVTM and CDR2 is ANQGSEA in the germline V gene. Note on this clone: What it recognizes is unknown.

Produced via immunoSEQ multiplex PCR; TCRdb's table is partial and in-frame only. The sample has more than 60,000 clones, over 95% seen once. This sequence was found in a woman in her late teens or twenties in good health and CMV-seropositive. Material for sequencing was PBMCs. The chain is built from TRBV29-1 and TRBJ1-4; D ambiguous. CDR3 sequence (DNA): TGCAGCGTTGGCGATGAAAAACTGTTTTTT. Translation gives CSVGDEKLFF.